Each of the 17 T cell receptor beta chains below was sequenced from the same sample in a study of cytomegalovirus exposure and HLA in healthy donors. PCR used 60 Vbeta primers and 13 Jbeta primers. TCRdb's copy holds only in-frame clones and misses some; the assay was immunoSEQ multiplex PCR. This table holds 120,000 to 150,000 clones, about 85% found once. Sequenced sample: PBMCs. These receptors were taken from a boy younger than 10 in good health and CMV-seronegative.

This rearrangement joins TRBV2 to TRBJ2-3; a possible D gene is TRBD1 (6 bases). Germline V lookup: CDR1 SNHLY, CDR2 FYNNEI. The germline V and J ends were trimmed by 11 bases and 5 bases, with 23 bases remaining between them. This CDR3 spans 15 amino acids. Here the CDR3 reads CAGALGGLRGDTQYF. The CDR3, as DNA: TGTGCCGGAGCTCTTGGGGGCCTTCGCGGAGATACGCAGTATTTT.

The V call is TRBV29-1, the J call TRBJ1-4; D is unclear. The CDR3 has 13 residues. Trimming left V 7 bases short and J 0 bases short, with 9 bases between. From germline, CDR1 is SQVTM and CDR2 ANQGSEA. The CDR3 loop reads CSAFNPTNEKLFF. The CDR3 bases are TGCAGCGCCTTTAATCCAACTAATGAAAAACTGTTTTTT.

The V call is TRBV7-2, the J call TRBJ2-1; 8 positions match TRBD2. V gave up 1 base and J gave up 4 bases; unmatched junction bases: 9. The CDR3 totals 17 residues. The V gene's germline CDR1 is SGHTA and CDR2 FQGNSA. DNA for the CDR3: TGTGCCAGCAGCTTAGGGCTAGCGGGCCGTCTTTACAATGAGCAGTTCTTC. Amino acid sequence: CASSLGLAGRLYNEQFF.

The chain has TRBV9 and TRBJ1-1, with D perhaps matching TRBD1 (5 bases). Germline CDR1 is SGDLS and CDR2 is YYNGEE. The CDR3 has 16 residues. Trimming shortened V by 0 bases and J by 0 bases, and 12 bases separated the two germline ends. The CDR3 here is CASSVEGLNVNTEAFF. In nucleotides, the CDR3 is TGTGCCAGCAGCGTAGAGGGGCTGAACGTGAACACTGAAGCTTTCTTT.

CDR3 amino acids: CSASGQPQHF. DNA of the CDR3: TGCAGTGCTAGCGGTCAGCCCCAGCATTTT. The V and J genes are TRBV20-1 and TRBJ1-5; D gene unclear. The CDR3 runs 10 residues. V was pared by 3 bases and J by 6 bases, with 3 bases between. Germline CDR1 DFQATT, CDR2 SNEGSKA (reference sequence).

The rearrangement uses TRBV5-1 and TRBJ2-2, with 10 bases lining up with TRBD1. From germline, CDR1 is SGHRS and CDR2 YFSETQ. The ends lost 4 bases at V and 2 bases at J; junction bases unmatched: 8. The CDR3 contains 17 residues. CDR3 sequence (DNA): TGCGCCAGCAGCAGAAGGGACAGGGGTTTAAACACCGGGGAGCTGTTTTTT. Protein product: CASSRRDRGLNTGELFF.

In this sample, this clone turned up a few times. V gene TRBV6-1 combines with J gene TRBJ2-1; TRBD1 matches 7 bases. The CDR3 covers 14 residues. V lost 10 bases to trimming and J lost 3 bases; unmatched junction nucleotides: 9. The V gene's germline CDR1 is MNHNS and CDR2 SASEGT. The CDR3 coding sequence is TGTGCCACCGCGAGGACAGGTTTCTACAATGAGCAGTTCTTC. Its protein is CATARTGFYNEQFF.

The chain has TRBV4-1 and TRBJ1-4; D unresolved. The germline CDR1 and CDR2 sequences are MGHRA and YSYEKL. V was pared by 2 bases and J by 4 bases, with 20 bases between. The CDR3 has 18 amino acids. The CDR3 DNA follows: TGCGCCAGCAGCCAAATTGGGAGCGGGGTCGGGTTTAATGAAAAACTGTTTTTT. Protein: CASSQIGSGVGFNEKLFF.

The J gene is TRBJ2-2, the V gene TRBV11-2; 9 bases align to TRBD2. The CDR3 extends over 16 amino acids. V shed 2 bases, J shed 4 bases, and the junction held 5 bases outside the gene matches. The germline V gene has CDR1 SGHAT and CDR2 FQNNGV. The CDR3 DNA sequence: TGTGCCAGCAGCTTAATGGTAGCGGGAGTCACCGGGGAGCTGTTTTTT. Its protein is CASSLMVAGVTGELFF.

This chain's CDR3 is CASNTAYSNQPQHF. The DNA for the CDR3 is TGTGCCAGTAATACCGCCTATAGCAATCAGCCCCAGCATTTT. The chain has TRBV19 and TRBJ1-5; no definite D call. V dropped 7 bases and J dropped 0 bases, with 10 bases sitting between them. Germline CDR1 LNHDA, CDR2 SQIVND (reference sequence). The CDR3 contains 14 residues.

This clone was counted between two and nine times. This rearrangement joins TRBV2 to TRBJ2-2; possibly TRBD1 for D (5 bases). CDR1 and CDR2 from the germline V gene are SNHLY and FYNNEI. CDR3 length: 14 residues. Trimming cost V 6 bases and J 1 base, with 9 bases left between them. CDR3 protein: CASRLTENTGELFF. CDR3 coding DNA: TGTGCCAGCAGGTTGACAGAGAACACCGGGGAGCTGTTTTTT.

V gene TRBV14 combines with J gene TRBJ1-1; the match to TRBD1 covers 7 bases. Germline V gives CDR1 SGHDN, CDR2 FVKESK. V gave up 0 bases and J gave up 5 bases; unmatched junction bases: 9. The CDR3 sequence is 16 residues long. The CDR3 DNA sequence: TGTGCCAGCAGCCAAGATCAACAGGGGATAGGTACTGAAGCTTTCTTT. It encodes CASSQDQQGIGTEAFF.

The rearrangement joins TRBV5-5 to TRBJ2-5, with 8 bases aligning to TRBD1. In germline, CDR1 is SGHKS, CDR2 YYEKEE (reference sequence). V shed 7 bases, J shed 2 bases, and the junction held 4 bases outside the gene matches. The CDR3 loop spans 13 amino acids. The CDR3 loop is CASAQGAQETQYF. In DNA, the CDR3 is TGTGCCAGCGCGCAGGGGGCTCAAGAGACCCAGTACTTC.

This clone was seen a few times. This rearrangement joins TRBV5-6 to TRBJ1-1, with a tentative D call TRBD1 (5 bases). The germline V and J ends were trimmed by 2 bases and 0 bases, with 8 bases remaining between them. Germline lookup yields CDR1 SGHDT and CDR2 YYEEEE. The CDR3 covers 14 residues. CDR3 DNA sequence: TGTGCCAGCAGCTTCACAGGTTTGAACACTGAAGCTTTCTTT. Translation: CASSFTGLNTEAFF.

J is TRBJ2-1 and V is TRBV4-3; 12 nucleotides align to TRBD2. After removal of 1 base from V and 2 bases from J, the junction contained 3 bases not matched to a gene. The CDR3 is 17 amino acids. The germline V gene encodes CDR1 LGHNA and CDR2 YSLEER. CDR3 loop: CASSQGRTSGTYNEQFF. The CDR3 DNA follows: TGCGCCAGCAGCCAAGGTCGGACTAGCGGGACCTACAATGAGCAGTTCTTC.

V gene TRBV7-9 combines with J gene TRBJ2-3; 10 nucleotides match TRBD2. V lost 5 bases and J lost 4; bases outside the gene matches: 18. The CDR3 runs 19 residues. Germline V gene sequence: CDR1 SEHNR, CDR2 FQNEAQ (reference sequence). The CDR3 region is CASSPVPGGLAAVSDTQYF. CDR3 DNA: TGTGCCAGCAGCCCAGTCCCCGGCGGACTAGCGGCCGTCTCAGATACGCAGTATTTT.

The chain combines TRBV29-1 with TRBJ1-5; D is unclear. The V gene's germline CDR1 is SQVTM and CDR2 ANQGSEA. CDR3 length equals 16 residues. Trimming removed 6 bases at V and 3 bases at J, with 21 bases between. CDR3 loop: CSVEKQLFFHNQPQHF. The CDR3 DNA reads TGCAGCGTCGAGAAACAGTTATTCTTCCACAATCAGCCCCAGCATTTT.